These T cell receptor beta chains were read from a single sample in a study of spatial heterogeneity in lung cancer. TCRdb processed the 5' RACE reads anew with MiXCR; each CDR3 protein has one entry. The profile covers about 70,000 distinct CDR3 sequences, with 8% to 9.5% appearing a single time and 1.9% taken by the ten largest. The material sequenced was PBMCs, taken at follow-up. These receptors were obtained from a female donor with early-stage non-small cell lung cancer. Both conserved end residues are trimmed from each CDR3.

CDR3	V	J
ASSLSGYRREAF	TRBV27	TRBJ1-1
ASSFDRGYEQY	TRBV7-6	TRBJ2-7
ASSDYRGGYT	TRBV10-2	TRBJ1-2
AISPGTGKNEQF	TRBV10-3	TRBJ2-1
ASSLDTDTQY	TRBV5-1	TRBJ2-3
ASKFAGGFGNEQF	TRBV12-3/TRBV12-4	TRBJ2-1
ASSLRYEQF	TRBV2	TRBJ2-1
ASTEIGTGGFEELF	TRBV28	TRBJ2-2
ATTEKAGVTGELF	TRBV5-1	TRBJ2-2
ASSSLSGNQPQH	TRBV19	TRBJ1-5
ASSQDLTGGQPQH	TRBV3-1	TRBJ1-5
ASSQDTGSSYNEQF	TRBV3-1	TRBJ2-1
ASSVGLINSPLH	TRBV2	TRBJ1-6
ASSVTPNTEAF	TRBV7-3	TRBJ1-1
ASSLGQGEGETQY	TRBV11-3	TRBJ2-5
ASSTRLADREQF	TRBV7-6	TRBJ2-1
ASSPGRERQY	TRBV7-9	TRBJ2-7
ASSPTSGRYNEQF	TRBV7-9	TRBJ2-1
SARSGATGELF	TRBV20-1	TRBJ2-2
ASSFGTSDSYEQY	TRBV5-1	TRBJ2-7
ASSPRPGLQETQY	TRBV19	TRBJ2-5
AWSPGRGSTDTQY	TRBV30	TRBJ2-3
ASSQDAGTETQY	TRBV3-1	TRBJ2-5
ASSLAGARDGYT	TRBV5-1	TRBJ1-2
ARTPGTPYTGELF	TRBV6-1	TRBJ2-2
AISETIVIDNEKLF	TRBV10-3	TRBJ1-4
ASSRSGASYEQY	TRBV7-3	TRBJ2-7
ASSLGGGPNTGELF	TRBV7-6	TRBJ2-2
ASSLEGRPDQPQH	TRBV11-2	TRBJ1-5
ASSPGLAAYEQY	TRBV5-4	TRBJ2-7